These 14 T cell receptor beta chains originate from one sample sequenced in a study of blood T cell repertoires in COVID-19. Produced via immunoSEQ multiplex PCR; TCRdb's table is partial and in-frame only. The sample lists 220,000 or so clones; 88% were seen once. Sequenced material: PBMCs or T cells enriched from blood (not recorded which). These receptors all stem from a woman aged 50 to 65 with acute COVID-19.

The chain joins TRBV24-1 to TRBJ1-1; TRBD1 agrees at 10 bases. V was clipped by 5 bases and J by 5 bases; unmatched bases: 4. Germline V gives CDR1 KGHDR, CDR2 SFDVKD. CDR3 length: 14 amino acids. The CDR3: CATSGTGGKTEAFF. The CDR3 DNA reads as TGTGCCACCAGTGGGACAGGGGGAAAGACTGAAGCTTTCTTT.

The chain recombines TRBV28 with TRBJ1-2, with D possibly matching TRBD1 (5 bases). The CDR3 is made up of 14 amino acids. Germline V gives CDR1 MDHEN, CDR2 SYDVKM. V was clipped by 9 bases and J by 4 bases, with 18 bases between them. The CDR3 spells CARHRRDATYGYTF. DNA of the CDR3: TGTGCCAGACATAGGAGGGACGCTACCTATGGCTACACCTTC.

Here the CDR3 DNA reads TGCGCCAGCAGCGCAGGGACTACCCGTACCTACGAGCAGTACTTC. Amino acid sequence: CASSAGTTRTYEQYF. This chain links TRBV5-1 with TRBJ2-7; 7 positions agree with TRBD2. V shed 4 bases and J 2 bases; nucleotides not matched to a gene: 9. Germline V CDR1 and CDR2: SGHRS, YFSETQ. This CDR3 has 15 residues.

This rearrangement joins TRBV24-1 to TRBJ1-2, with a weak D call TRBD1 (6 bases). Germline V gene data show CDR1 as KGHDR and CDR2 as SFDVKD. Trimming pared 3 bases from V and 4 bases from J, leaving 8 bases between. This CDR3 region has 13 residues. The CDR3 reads CATSDPDSYGYTF. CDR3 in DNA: TGTGCCACCAGTGATCCGGACAGCTATGGCTACACCTTC.

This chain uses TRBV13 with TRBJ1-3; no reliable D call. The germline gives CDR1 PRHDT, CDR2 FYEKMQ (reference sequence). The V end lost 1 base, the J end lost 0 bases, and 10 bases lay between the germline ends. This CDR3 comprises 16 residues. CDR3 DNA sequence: TGTGCCAGCAGCTTAGAGAGATCGTTCTCTGGAAACACCATATATTTT. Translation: CASSLERSFSGNTIYF.

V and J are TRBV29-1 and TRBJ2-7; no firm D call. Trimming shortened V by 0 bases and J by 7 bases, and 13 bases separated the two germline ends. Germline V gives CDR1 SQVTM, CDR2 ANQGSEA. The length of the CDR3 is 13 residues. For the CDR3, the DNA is TGCAGCGTTGAAGATCGAGCGACGGATGAGCAGTACTTC. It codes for CSVEDRATDEQYF.

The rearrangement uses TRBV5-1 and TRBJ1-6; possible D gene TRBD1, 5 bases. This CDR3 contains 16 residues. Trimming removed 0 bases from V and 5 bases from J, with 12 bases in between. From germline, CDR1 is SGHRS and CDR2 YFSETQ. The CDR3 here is CASSLAGGRDNSPLHF. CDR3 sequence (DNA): TGCGCCAGCAGCTTGGCCGGGGGACGGGATAATTCACCCCTCCACTTT. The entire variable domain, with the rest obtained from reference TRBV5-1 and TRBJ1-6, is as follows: KAGVTQTPRYLIKTRGQQVTLSCSPISGHRSVSWYQQTPGQGLQFLFEYFSETQRNKGNFPGRFSGRQFSNSRSEMNVSTLELGDSALYLCASSLAGGRDNSPLHFGNGTRLTVT.

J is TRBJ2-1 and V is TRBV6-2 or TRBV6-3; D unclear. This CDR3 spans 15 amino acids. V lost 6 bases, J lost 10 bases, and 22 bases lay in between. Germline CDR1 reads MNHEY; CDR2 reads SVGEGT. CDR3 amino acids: CASSEHSTPRPEQFF. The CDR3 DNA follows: TGTGCCAGCAGCGAACATAGCACCCCCCGTCCGGAGCAGTTCTTC.

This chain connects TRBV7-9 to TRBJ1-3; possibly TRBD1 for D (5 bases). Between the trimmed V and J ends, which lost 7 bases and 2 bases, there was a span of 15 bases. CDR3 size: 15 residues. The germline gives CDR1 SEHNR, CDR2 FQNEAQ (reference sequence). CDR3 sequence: CASTSTGGAGNTIYF. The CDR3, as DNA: TGTGCCAGCACGTCAACCGGGGGAGCTGGAAACACCATATATTTT.

The CDR3: CSADRASDNYGYTF. The CDR3 region has the DNA TGCAGCGCGGACAGGGCTTCAGATAACTATGGCTACACCTTC. This chain joins TRBV29-1 and TRBJ1-2; 8 nucleotides align to TRBD1. In germline, CDR1 is SQVTM, CDR2 ANQGSEA. The length of the CDR3 is 14 residues. J lost 1 base, V lost 7 bases, and 8 bases had no gene match. The variable domain in full, completed from reference TRBV29-1 and TRBJ1-2, reads SAVISQKPSRDICQRGTSLTIQCQVDSQVTMMFWYRQQPGQSLTLIATANQGSEATYESGFVIDKFPISRPNLTFSTLTVSNMSPEDSSIYLCSADRASDNYGYTFGSGTRLTVV.

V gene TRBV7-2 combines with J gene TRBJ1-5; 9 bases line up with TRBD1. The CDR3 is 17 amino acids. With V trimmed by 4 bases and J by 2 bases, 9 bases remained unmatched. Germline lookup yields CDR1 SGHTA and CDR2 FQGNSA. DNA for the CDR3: TGTGCCAGCAGCTCAAATACAGGGGGCCATGGCAATCAGCCCCAGCATTTT. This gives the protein CASSSNTGGHGNQPQHF.

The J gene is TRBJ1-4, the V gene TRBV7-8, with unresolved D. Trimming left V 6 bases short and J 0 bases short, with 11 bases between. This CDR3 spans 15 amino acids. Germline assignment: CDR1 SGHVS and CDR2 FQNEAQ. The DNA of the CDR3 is TGTGCCAGCAGGCCAAACACCCCAACTAATGAAAAACTGTTTTTT. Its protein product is CASRPNTPTNEKLFF.

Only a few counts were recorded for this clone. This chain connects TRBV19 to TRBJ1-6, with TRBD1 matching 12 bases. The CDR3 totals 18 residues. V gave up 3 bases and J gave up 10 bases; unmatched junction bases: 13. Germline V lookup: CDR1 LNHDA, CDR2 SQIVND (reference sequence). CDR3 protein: CASSMGARDRGRGSPLHF. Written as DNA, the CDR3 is TGTGCCAGTAGTATGGGGGCCCGGGACAGGGGGCGCGGGTCACCCCTCCACTTT.

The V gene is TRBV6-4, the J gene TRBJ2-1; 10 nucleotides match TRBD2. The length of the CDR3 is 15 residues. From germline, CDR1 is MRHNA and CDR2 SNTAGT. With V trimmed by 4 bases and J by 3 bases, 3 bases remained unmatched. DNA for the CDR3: TGTGCCAGCAGTGTGCTAGCGGGAGACTACAATGAGCAGTTCTTC. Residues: CASSVLAGDYNEQFF.